The 27 T cell receptor beta chains below were found in one sample sequenced in a study. MiXCR, applied by TCRdb to the 5' RACE reads, yields one record per CDR3 protein. Of about 32,000 distinct CDR3 sequences listed, approximately 25% were seen once; the top ten hold around 4.1%. The specimen was memory CD4+ T cells sorted from blood. As to subset: memory CD4+ T cells, CD4+CD45RO+CD25-. These receptors all stem from a female donor with breast cancer.

CDR3 nucleotide sequence: TGTGCCAGCAGCTTGGGACTAGCGGGGGGCTCCTACAATGAGCAGTTCTTC. Protein product: CASSLGLAGGSYNEQFF. This sequence joins TRBV5-5 and TRBJ2-1; TRBD2 matches 13 bases. V shed 0 bases, J shed 0 bases, and the junction held 0 bases outside the gene matches. Per the germline V gene, CDR1 is SGHKS and CDR2 is YYEKEE (reference sequence). The CDR3 covers 17 residues.

This clonotype was counted many times. The chain is built from TRBV4-1 and TRBJ2-1, with D perhaps matching TRBD1 (6 bases). Germline V CDR1 and CDR2: MGHRA, YSYEKL. V lost 4 bases, J lost 8 bases, and 18 bases lay in between. The CDR3 is made up of 15 amino acids. The CDR3 coding sequence is TGCGCCAGCAGCCTCCAGGGCCAGGGGATACATGAGCAGTTCTTC. As protein: CASSLQGQGIHEQFF.

This clonotype occurred many times. J is TRBJ2-1 and V is TRBV27, with 8 nucleotides matching TRBD2. The germline V gene encodes CDR1 MNHEY and CDR2 SMNVEV (reference sequence). This CDR3 is built from 17 residues. V gave up 0 bases and J gave up 9 bases; unmatched junction bases: 13. DNA of the CDR3: TGTGCCAGCAGTTTATCACTCATCGGGGGGGCCTTGGGTGAGCAGTTCTTC. Its protein is CASSLSLIGGALGEQFF.

This clonotype was seen a handful of times. V and J are TRBV29-1 and TRBJ2-2; 14 nucleotides agree with TRBD2. CDR3 size: 16 residues. V shed 4 bases and J 4 bases; nucleotides not matched to a gene: 5. Germline V gives CDR1 SQVTM, CDR2 ANQGSEA. The CDR3 protein is CSVGLAGGQVTGELFF. As DNA, the CDR3 is TGCAGCGTTGGACTAGCGGGGGGGCAAGTCACCGGGGAGCTGTTTTTT.

The V gene is TRBV27, the J gene TRBJ1-5, with no clear D. The germline gives CDR1 MNHEY, CDR2 SMNVEV (reference sequence). The CDR3 spans 16 residues. Between the trimmed V and J ends, which lost 6 bases and 7 bases, there was a span of 22 bases. CDR3 sequence (DNA): TGTGCCAGCAGAAAGATAGGGATCGAAACGGGGCAGCCCCAGCATTTT. It encodes CASRKIGIETGQPQHF.

This clonotype was detected many times. The chain carries TRBV4-1 and TRBJ2-2; a weak D match, TRBD2 (5 bases). The ends were cut back, 4 bases at V and 1 base at J, with 19 bases in the middle. Germline lookup yields CDR1 MGHRA and CDR2 YSYEKL. The CDR3 contains 18 residues. The CDR3 sequence is CASSPPGSGVVNTGELFF. CDR3 coding DNA: TGCGCCAGCAGCCCACCAGGATCCGGGGTGGTGAACACCGGGGAGCTGTTTTTT.

This clonotype is medium-sized (0.01 to 0.1%) within its sample. The chain couples TRBV28 to TRBJ2-7; D might be TRBD1 (5 bases). The V gene's germline CDR1 is MDHEN and CDR2 SYDVKM. The CDR3 runs to 14 residues. The V end lost 6 bases, the J end lost 6 bases, and 18 bases lay between the germline ends. In nucleotides, the CDR3 is TGTGCCAGCAGCCCAACAGGAAGGTACGGCGAGCAGTACTTC. Its protein product is CASSPTGRYGEQYF. Supplemented by reference TRBV28 and TRBJ2-7, the full variable domain reads DVKVTQSSRYLVKRTGEKVFLECVQDMDHENMFWYRQDPGLGLRLIYFSYDVKMKEKGDIPEGYSVSREKKERFSLILESASTNQTSMYLCASSPTGRYGEQYFGPGTRLTVT.

The sample holds a few counts of this clonotype. The V and J genes are TRBV27 and TRBJ2-7, with D hard to call. With 2 bases removed from V and 0 bases from J, the gap between germline ends came to 17 bases. Germline lookup yields CDR1 MNHEY and CDR2 SMNVEV (reference sequence). The CDR3 is made up of 17 amino acids. The CDR3 DNA reads TGTGCCAGCAGTTTAATGGGAACGCGGAGCCTCTCCTACGAGCAGTACTTC. This encodes CASSLMGTRSLSYEQYF.

Comment on this clonotype: Here the CDR3 omits its conserved ending phenylalanine or tryptophan, so a read error is the likely source. The CDR3 reads CASSEGSGRSGEQFL. The CDR3 nucleotides read TGCGCCAGCAGTGAAGGCAGCGGGAGAAGTGGTGAGCAGTTCCTC. The rearrangement joins TRBV10-1 to TRBJ2-1, with 8 bases that match TRBD2. The CDR3 spans 15 residues. Germline CDR1 reads WNHNN; CDR2 reads SYGVQD (reference sequence). The ends lost 3 bases at V and 9 bases at J; junction bases unmatched: 10.

This sequence joins TRBV19 and TRBJ1-6; TRBD1 matches 8 bases. The CDR3 runs 15 residues. Germline lookup yields CDR1 LNHDA and CDR2 SQIVND (reference sequence). V shed 8 bases, J shed 8 bases, and the junction held 11 bases outside the gene matches. CDR3 bases: TGTGCCAGTTCTTGGACAGGGTCCTGGGATTCACCCCTCCACTTT. It encodes CASSWTGSWDSPLHF.

CDR3 DNA sequence: TGTGCCAGCAGTTACCAGGCGAACACTGAAGCTTTCTTT. As protein: CASSYQANTEAFF. The V call is TRBV12-3 or TRBV12-4, the J call TRBJ1-1; D is undetermined. Trimming removed 4 bases at V and 1 base at J, with 7 bases between. CDR3 size: 13 residues.

The V and J genes are TRBV12-3 or TRBV12-4 and TRBJ2-7, with D unresolved. Trimming shortened V by 6 bases and J by 5 bases, and 11 bases separated the two germline ends. The CDR3 contains 12 residues. The CDR3 region has the DNA TGTGCCAGCAGCCCGACATCGGACGAGCAGTACTTC. Amino acid sequence: CASSPTSDEQYF.

Comments on this clonotype: One end of the junction varies from germline; a read error may be responsible. This chain connects TRBV6-5 to TRBJ1-4, with TRBD1 as a possible D gene (6 bases). The germline V gene encodes CDR1 MNHEY and CDR2 SVGAGI. The CDR3 is 15 amino acids. CDR3 loop: CACSTGWGAGEKLFF. CDR3 in DNA: TGTGCCTGCAGCACTGGTTGGGGGGCAGGTGAAAAACTGTTTTTT.

This clonotype is medium-sized within its sample. The CDR3 reads CASSLAGVQPQHF. The CDR3 nucleotides are TGTGCCAGCAGTTTAGCAGGGGTGCAGCCCCAGCATTTT. This rearrangement joins TRBV12-3 or TRBV12-4 to TRBJ1-5, with D possibly being TRBD1 (5 bases). Trimming pared 0 bases from V and 7 bases from J, leaving 7 bases between. The CDR3 loop spans 13 amino acids.

The chain joins TRBV12-3 or TRBV12-4 to TRBJ2-7; the match to TRBD2 covers 10 bases. This CDR3 comprises 14 residues. After removal of 4 bases from V and 2 bases from J, the junction contained 2 bases not matched to a gene. CDR3 sequence (DNA): TGTGCCAGCAGTTCCGGGACTAGCGCCTACGAGCAGTACTTC. This codes for CASSSGTSAYEQYF.

Written as DNA, the CDR3 is TGTGCCAGCAGTTTTCCTGGTCCGGGCAATGAGCAGTTCTTC. This gives the protein CASSFPGPGNEQFF. The V gene is TRBV12-3 or TRBV12-4, the J gene TRBJ2-1, with unresolved D. V lost 3 bases to trimming and J lost 6 bases, with 12 bases between them. The CDR3 contains 14 residues.

The CDR3 DNA follows: TGCGCCAGCAGTCCCCGGGGCCACGACGACTCGAACACTGAAGCTTTCTTT. Protein product: CASSPRGHDDSNTEAFF. The chain recombines TRBV10-1 with TRBJ1-1; a possible D gene is TRBD1 (5 bases). The V gene's germline CDR1 is WNHNN and CDR2 SYGVQD (reference sequence). The CDR3 sequence is 17 residues long. The V and J ends lost 5 bases and 1 base respectively, with 20 bases between them.

This clonotype was seen ten or more times. J is TRBJ2-7 and V is TRBV5-1, with D possibly being TRBD1 (6 bases). The V gene's germline CDR1 is SGHRS and CDR2 YFSETQ. V was clipped by 5 bases and J by 1 base, with 10 bases between them. This CDR3 spans 13 amino acids. CDR3 region: CASRAGQSYEQYF. DNA for the CDR3: TGCGCCAGCAGAGCTGGACAGTCCTACGAGCAGTACTTC.

In this sample, this clonotype turned up a few times. The chain uses TRBV28 and TRBJ1-5; D remains unclear. The CDR3 sequence is 14 residues long. Germline V gene data show CDR1 as MDHEN and CDR2 as SYDVKM. V was trimmed by 5 bases and J by 3 bases, leaving 11 bases between them. CDR3 DNA: TGTGCCAGCAGTCCACATAAAGCCAATCAGCCCCAGCATTTT. It is translated as CASSPHKANQPQHF.

In this sample, this clonotype turned up a few times. The J gene is TRBJ2-3, the V gene TRBV12-3 or TRBV12-4; D gene ambiguous. The CDR3 totals 13 residues. Trimming took 3 bases from V and 3 from J, leaving 7 bases between them. CDR3 nucleotide sequence: TGTGCCAGCAGTTTTGGGCGGACAGATACGCAGTATTTT. It is translated as CASSFGRTDTQYF.

The gene calls are TRBV15 and TRBJ1-1; no firm D call. In germline, CDR1 is LNHNV, CDR2 YYDKDF (reference sequence). Trimming removed 0 bases from V and 8 bases from J, with 10 bases in between. The CDR3 is made up of 13 amino acids. CDR3 sequence (DNA): TGTGCCACCAGCAGAGATCGGGTTTCGGAAGCTTTCTTT. Amino acid sequence: CATSRDRVSEAFF.

In this sample, this clonotype turned up a few times. The rearrangement links TRBV7-9 to TRBJ1-1, with D perhaps TRBD1 (6 bases). The CDR3 is made up of 15 amino acids. The germline V and J ends were trimmed by 5 bases and 3 bases, with 16 bases remaining between them. Germline V gene lookup returns CDR1 SEHNR and CDR2 FQNEAQ (reference sequence). The CDR3 spells CASSHGTTFHTEAFF. CDR3 sequence (DNA): TGTGCCAGCAGCCACGGGACAACCTTTCACACTGAAGCTTTCTTT.

The chain has TRBV7-9 and TRBJ1-2; TRBD1 aligns across 7 bases. The V segment lost 5 bases and the J segment 4 bases; nucleotides outside the gene matches: 10. CDR1 and CDR2 from the germline V gene are SEHNR and FQNEAQ (reference sequence). This CDR3 has 15 amino acids. Here the CDR3 reads CASSLGQGEIYGYTF. CDR3 nucleotides: TGTGCCAGCAGCCTCGGGCAGGGGGAAATCTATGGCTACACCTTC.

The genes are TRBV27 and TRBJ2-2; D is unresolved. Germline CDR1 reads MNHEY; CDR2 reads SMNVEV (reference sequence). This CDR3 comprises 13 residues. Trimming cost V 0 bases and J 1 base, with 0 bases left between them. As DNA, the CDR3 is TGTGCCAGCAGTTTATCGAACACCGGGGAGCTGTTTTTT. This encodes CASSLSNTGELFF.

This clonotype was seen many times. The V call is TRBV6-5, the J call TRBJ1-1; D is undetermined. The CDR3 has 16 amino acids. The ends were cut back, 6 bases at V and 0 bases at J, with 17 bases in the middle. In germline, CDR1 is MNHEY, CDR2 SVGAGI. The CDR3: CASSPLEGAVNTEAFF. The CDR3 DNA reads TGTGCCAGCAGCCCGTTAGAAGGCGCTGTGAACACTGAAGCTTTCTTT.

The chain recombines TRBV9 with TRBJ1-2, with a tentative D call TRBD1 (6 bases). V was cut by 6 bases and J by 2 bases, with 14 bases left in between. Germline CDR1 is SGDLS and CDR2 is YYNGEE. The CDR3 has 14 amino acids. CDR3 sequence: CASTAGAENYGYTF. The CDR3, as DNA: TGTGCCAGCACGGCGGGGGCAGAGAACTATGGCTACACCTTC.

Concerning this clonotype: A read error may account for a junction end that differs from germline. V usage is TRBV30 and J usage is TRBJ2-7; D is ambiguous. The germline CDR1 and CDR2 sequences are GTSNPN and SVGIG (reference sequence). This CDR3 is built from 15 residues. CDR3: CAWSVHRGRSYEQNF. CDR3 nucleotide sequence: TGTGCCTGGAGTGTACATAGAGGAAGATCCTACGAGCAGAACTTC.